The 19 T cell receptor beta chains given below trace back to one sample, sequenced in a study of shared clonotypes between healthy human individuals. The repertoire was sequenced with immunoSEQ multiplex PCR; TCRdb's copy has only in-frame clones and lacks some. The profile shows a few hundred thousand clones, approximately 96% of them singletons. Material: memory CD8+ T cells sorted from blood. As to subset: CD45RO+ cells pooled with CCR7-negative TemRA cells. The origin of the receptors is a man younger than 45 in good health.

This clone is a singleton in its sample. This chain links TRBV2 with TRBJ2-1; D may be TRBD2 (6 bases). CDR1 and CDR2 from the germline V gene are SNHLY and FYNNEI. The CDR3 is made up of 14 amino acids. V was pared by 5 bases and J by 4 bases, with 12 bases between. The CDR3 loop reads CASSFRDSYNEQFF. Here the CDR3 DNA reads TGTGCCAGCAGTTTCCGGGACTCGTACAATGAGCAGTTCTTC.

The rearrangement links TRBV6-5 to TRBJ2-7; maybe TRBD1 (6 bases). Trimming pared 6 bases from V and 3 bases from J, leaving 18 bases between. From germline, CDR1 is MNHEY and CDR2 SVGAGI. There are 15 residues in the CDR3. CDR3: CASRPQTGHYYEQYF. The DNA for the CDR3 is TGTGCCAGCAGGCCCCAGACAGGTCATTACTACGAGCAGTACTTC.

Of note for this clone: This CDR3 is also generated by other DNA sequences in the sample. This chain links TRBV28 with TRBJ1-5, with D perhaps TRBD1 (5 bases). The CDR3 has 13 amino acids. With 3 bases removed from V and 6 bases from J, the gap between germline ends came to 9 bases. Germline-derived CDR1 and CDR2 are MDHEN and SYDVKM. The DNA for the CDR3 is TGTGCCAGCAGTTTGAGGGGCTCTCAGCCCCAGCATTTT. Amino acids: CASSLRGSQPQHF.

The gene calls are TRBV6-1 and TRBJ2-1, with TRBD2 matching 12 bases. The ends lost 4 bases at V and 3 bases at J; junction bases unmatched: 4. The CDR3 consists of 16 residues. Germline lookup yields CDR1 MNHNS and CDR2 SASEGT. The CDR3 bases are TGTGCCAGCAGTGCGACTAGCGGGAGAGGCTACAATGAGCAGTTCTTC. This encodes CASSATSGRGYNEQFF.

The genes are TRBV6-5 and TRBJ2-7; TRBD1 matches 12 bases. The CDR3 contains 14 residues. J lost 3 bases, V lost 7 bases, and 4 bases had no gene match. Germline CDR1 and CDR2: MNHEY and SVGAGI. The CDR3, as DNA: TGTGCCAGCAAAGGGACAGGGGGCCTCTACGAGCAGTACTTC. This gives the protein CASKGTGGLYEQYF.

The chain uses TRBV7-9 and TRBJ2-2; 13 bases align to TRBD2. The length of the CDR3 is 17 residues. The trim removed 3 bases at V and 3 bases at J, leaving 4 bases unmatched. Germline loops: CDR1 SEHNR, CDR2 FQNEAQ (reference sequence). The CDR3 protein is CASSFPGLAGYTGELFF. CDR3 coding DNA: TGTGCCAGCAGCTTCCCGGGACTAGCGGGATACACCGGGGAGCTGTTTTTT.

The chain's CDR3 is CASSRLPRETQYF. The CDR3 DNA is TGTGCCAGCAGCCGCCTTCCTCGGGAGACCCAGTACTTC. This sequence joins TRBV11-3 and TRBJ2-5; D is ambiguous. V lost 5 bases and J 5 bases, leaving 12 bases between the germline ends. This CDR3 region has 13 residues. CDR1 SGHNT and CDR2 YENEEA come from the germline V gene.

The J gene is TRBJ2-5, the V gene TRBV19; TRBD1 agrees at 9 bases. Trimming cost V 6 bases and J 5 bases; bases outside gene matches: 13. This CDR3 comprises 16 residues. From germline, CDR1 is LNHDA and CDR2 SQIVND (reference sequence). This CDR3 is CASRISGTGFSETQYF. In DNA form, the CDR3 reads TGTGCCAGTAGGATATCCGGGACAGGGTTTTCGGAGACCCAGTACTTC.

V and J are TRBV10-2 and TRBJ1-2, with 7 bases identical to TRBD1. There are 12 residues in the CDR3. The germline CDR1 and CDR2 sequences are WSHSY and SAAADI. The V segment lost 6 bases and the J segment 8 bases; nucleotides outside the gene matches: 6. The CDR3 DNA reads as TGCGCCAGCAGCGAGACAGGGCTCGGCTACACCTTC. This translates into CASSETGLGYTF.

This chain links TRBV5-1 with TRBJ1-2, with D tentatively TRBD1 (6 bases). V lost 3 bases and J 5 bases, leaving 14 bases between the germline ends. CDR1 is SGHRS, CDR2 YFSETQ, per germline. The CDR3 is 14 residues long. CDR3 in DNA: TGCGCCAGCAGCTCGCCTACAGGGCAATATGGCTACACCTTC. Amino acid sequence: CASSSPTGQYGYTF. Variable domain in full (rest from reference TRBV5-1 and TRBJ1-2): KAGVTQTPRYLIKTRGQQVTLSCSPISGHRSVSWYQQTPGQGLQFLFEYFSETQRNKGNFPGRFSGRQFSNSRSEMNVSTLELGDSALYLCASSSPTGQYGYTFGSGTRLTVV.

The genes are TRBV4-1 and TRBJ2-5, with D unclear. Germline values: CDR1 MGHRA, CDR2 YSYEKL. CDR3 length: 10 amino acids. With 8 bases removed from V and 7 bases from J, the gap between germline ends came to 8 bases. This CDR3 reads CASQSGTQYF. The CDR3 DNA reads as TGCGCCAGCCAATCGGGGACCCAGTACTTC.

The J gene is TRBJ1-1, the V gene TRBV6-6; D uncertain. Per the germline V gene, CDR1 is MNHNY and CDR2 is SVGAGI (reference sequence). V lost 5 bases to trimming and J lost 5 bases, with 9 bases between them. The CDR3 has 12 residues. CDR3 in DNA: TGTGCCAGCAGTACCCAGGAAACTGAAGCTTTCTTT. Translated: CASSTQETEAFF.

V and J are TRBV19 and TRBJ1-1, with TRBD1 as a possible D gene (5 bases). This CDR3 has 16 residues. Germline CDR1 and CDR2: LNHDA and SQIVND (reference sequence). V gave up 6 bases and J gave up 2 bases, with 19 bases separating them. CDR3 residues: CASSPPGPRGNTEAFF. The CDR3 coding sequence is TGTGCCAGTAGCCCGCCAGGCCCTAGGGGTAACACTGAAGCTTTCTTT.

The chain joins TRBV11-3 to TRBJ2-5, with D possibly matching TRBD1 (6 bases). The V gene lost 5 bases and the J gene lost 5 bases, with 15 bases spanning the gap. Germline CDR1 is SGHNT and CDR2 is YENEEA. This CDR3 is 14 amino acids long. The CDR3 sequence is CASSQTGKGETQYF. As DNA, the CDR3 is TGTGCCAGCAGCCAAACAGGGAAGGGTGAGACCCAGTACTTC.

This clone turned up a few times. Other DNA sequences of this sample code for an identical CDR3. The V and J genes are TRBV5-1 and TRBJ2-3; D is ambiguous. Germline lookup yields CDR1 SGHRS and CDR2 YFSETQ. V lost 2 bases to trimming and J lost 3 bases, with 1 base between them. The CDR3 has 11 amino acids. Here the CDR3 DNA reads TGCGCCAGCAGCTTAACAGATACGCAGTATTTT. Its protein is CASSLTDTQYF.

The V and J genes are TRBV29-1 and TRBJ1-1, with a possible D match to TRBD1 (6 bases). The CDR3 consists of 13 residues. Trimming stripped 4 bases from V and 0 bases from J, with 9 bases between. Germline assignment: CDR1 SQVTM and CDR2 ANQGSEA. DNA of the CDR3: TGCAGCGTTGGGACAGCGCTGAACACTGAAGCTTTCTTT. It is translated as CSVGTALNTEAFF.

J is TRBJ2-3 and V is TRBV6-1; D may match TRBD1 or TRBD2 (5 bases each). Germline V gene sequence: CDR1 MNHNS, CDR2 SASEGT. This CDR3 contains 14 residues. The ends were cut back, 6 bases at V and 0 bases at J, with 10 bases in the middle. The CDR3 reads CASRGDGSTDTQYF. Written as DNA, the CDR3 is TGTGCCAGCAGGGGGGACGGAAGCACAGATACGCAGTATTTT.

This rearrangement joins TRBV5-1 to TRBJ2-7; D remains unclear. The CDR3 totals 15 residues. V was pared by 2 bases and J by 1 base, with 13 bases between. Germline CDR1 is SGHRS and CDR2 is YFSETQ. The CDR3 spells CASSFLHSNSYEQYF. CDR3 DNA sequence: TGCGCCAGCAGCTTTCTACACTCCAATTCCTACGAGCAGTACTTC.

For the CDR3, the DNA is TGTGCCAGCAGTGAATTGGGGGAATCTGGAAACACCATATATTTT. It translates to CASSELGESGNTIYF. The chain combines TRBV6-1 with TRBJ1-3; perhaps TRBD1 as D (5 bases). Per germline, CDR1 MNHNS and CDR2 SASEGT. V lost 2 bases and J lost 1, with 9 bases in between. This CDR3 contains 15 residues.